This T cell receptor beta chain emerged from a study of blood T cell repertoires in COVID-19 (dated by TCRdb to the early 2020s). With respect to the entire study: Samples covering the acute and convalescent phases of COVID-19 were provided by collaborators in the United States, Italy and Spain. The material from the prospective study consisted of cDNA or gDNA derived from T cells, B-cell-depleted T cells, or PBMCs. Samples were obtained from the ongoing ImmuneRACE study (first 160 participants) and from 1,000 to 1,500 subjects provided by 6 global collaborators. A de-identified subject ID, COVID-19 status, age in years and sex were almost always included in the sample metadata. Deeply sampled blood TCRbeta repertoires from subjects exposed to, actively infected with, or recovered from COVID-19 were included in the dataset. The repertoires were made available in a free public database intended to serve as a resource for research on the immune response to SARS-CoV-2. HLA class I and class II types, where available, came from metadata supplied by the sample provider rather than from assay-based typing. The research as a whole found: The quantity of clinical and demographic metadata differed by source and by participant and was supplied without curation.

TCRbeta CDR3 regions were amplified from genomic DNA using the immunoSEQ Assay, a bias-controlled multiplex PCR. Processing in the source paper ran as follows. The number of nucleated cells in each sample was estimated by amplification of reference gene primers within the assay. To quantify the absolute abundance of each unique TCRbeta CDR3 rearrangement, sequence reads were collapsed and filtered. Productive Simpson clonality was computed per sample as the square root of Simpson's diversity index over productive rearrangements. Held by TCRdb, this immuneACCESS table contains in-frame sequences only and omits some clones. Under half of the omission traces to an unresolved V gene where checked; the cause of the rest is unknown. That table gives V, J and clone size, and the DNA gave D and trimming. This sample comprises 150,000 or so clones, 85% to 90% of them detected only once. Clones ranked in the top ten supply more than 14% of the sample.

The V end loses 3 bases and the J end loses 1 base, and a stretch of 4 bases separates them. The CDR1 and CDR2 encoded by the germline V gene are MDHEN and SYDVKM. Counted from cysteine to phenylalanine, this CDR3 has 13 amino acids. The sequence is cut down to CDR3 DNA, 39 bases in frame from base 1. Details on this clone: The antigen it recognizes is unknown. No much larger clone exists at a distance of one base, and base qualities are not known.

Each collaborating institution followed its own protocols to collect whole blood in K2EDTA tubes. For TCRbeta analysis, collaborators shipped samples as frozen whole blood, isolated PBMCs, or DNA extracted from either of those sample types. Source material: peripheral blood. This clonotype was obtained from a middle-aged woman with acute or convalescent COVID-19. The chain employs TRBV28 and TRBJ2-1, with the D gene call left open. The nucleotide sequence is given as TGTGCCAGCAGTTTCCAGTCCTACAATGAGCAGTTCTTC. The translation is CASSFQSYNEQFF.